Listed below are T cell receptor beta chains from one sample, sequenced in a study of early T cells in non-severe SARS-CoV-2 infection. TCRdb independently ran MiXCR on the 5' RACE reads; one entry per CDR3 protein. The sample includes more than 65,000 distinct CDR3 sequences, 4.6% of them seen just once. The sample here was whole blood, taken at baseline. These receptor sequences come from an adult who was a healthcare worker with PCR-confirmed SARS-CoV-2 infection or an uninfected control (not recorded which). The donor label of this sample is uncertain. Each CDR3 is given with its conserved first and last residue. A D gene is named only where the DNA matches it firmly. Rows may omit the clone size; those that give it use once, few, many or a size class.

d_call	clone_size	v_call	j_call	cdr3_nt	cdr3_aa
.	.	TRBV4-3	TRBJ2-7	TGCGCCAGCAGCCAAGAATGGGGACGAGGGTACGAGCAATACTTC	CASSQEWGRGYEQYF
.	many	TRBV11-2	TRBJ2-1	TGTGCCAGCAGCTTAGATCCGAAGGGGAATGAGCAGTTCTTC	CASSLDPKGNEQFF
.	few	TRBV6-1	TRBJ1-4	TGTGCCAGCACGGAGCAGGGAGCAACTAATGAAAAACTGTTTTTT	CASTEQGATNEKLFF
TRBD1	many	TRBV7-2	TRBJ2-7	TGTGCCAGCAGCCCCAGACAGGGGAGGTCCTACGAGCAGTACTTC	CASSPRQGRSYEQYF
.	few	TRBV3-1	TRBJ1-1	TGTGCCAGCAGCCCCAGGGGTGTCACTGAAGCTTTCTTT	CASSPRGVTEAFF
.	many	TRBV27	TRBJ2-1	TGTGCCAGCGGGTACAATGAGCAGTTCTTC	CASGYNEQFF
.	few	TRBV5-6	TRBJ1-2	TGTGCCAGCAGTTCTGACAGAAGTTATGGCTACACCTTC	CASSSDRSYGYTF
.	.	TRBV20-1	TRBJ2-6	TGCAGTGCTAGCTCCCTGACAGGCCATTTTTCTGGGGCCAACGTCCTGACTTTC	CSASSLTGHFSGANVLTF
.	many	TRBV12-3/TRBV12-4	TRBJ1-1	TGTGCCAGCAGTTTCGCCCCGGTGACAGAGACTCTTGAAGCTTTCTTT	CASSFAPVTETLEAFF
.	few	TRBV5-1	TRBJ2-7	TGCGCCAGCAGCTTGGCCATCCCAGGGTCGTACGAGCAGTACTTC	CASSLAIPGSYEQYF
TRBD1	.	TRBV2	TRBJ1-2	TGTGCCAGCAGTGAAGACAGGGGGGACATCTATGGCTACACCTTC	CASSEDRGDIYGYTF
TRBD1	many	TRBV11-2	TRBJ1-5	TGTGCCAGCAGCTCTGACAGGGCGGGACAGCCCCAGCATTTT	CASSSDRAGQPQHF
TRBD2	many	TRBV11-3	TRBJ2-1	TGTGCCAGCAGCTCCGGGGTAGCGGGGGGTTACAATGAGCAGTTCTTC	CASSSGVAGGYNEQFF
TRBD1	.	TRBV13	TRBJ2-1	TGTGCCAGCAGCCATCTTCCGGGACAGGCCCTCTACAATGAGCAGTTCTTC	CASSHLPGQALYNEQFF
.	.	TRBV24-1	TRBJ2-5	TGTGCCACCAAGAAGGGAGAGACCCAGTACTTC	CATKKGETQYF
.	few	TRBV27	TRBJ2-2	TGTGCCAGCAGGGGGCAGGGGTTAGGGGAGCTGTTTTTT	CASRGQGLGELFF
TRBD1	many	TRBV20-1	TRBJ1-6	TGCAGTGCTAGATCGTGGGGACAGGCAAATTCACCCCTCCACTTT	CSARSWGQANSPLHF
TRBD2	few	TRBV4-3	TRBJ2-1	TGCGCCAGCAGCCAAGAAACGGGGAGGGACAATGAGCAGTTCTTC	CASSQETGRDNEQFF
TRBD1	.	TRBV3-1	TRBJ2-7	TGTGCCAGCGGACAGGGTCCCTACGAGCAGTACTTC	CASGQGPYEQYF
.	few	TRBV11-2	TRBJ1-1	TGTGCCAGCAGCTTATTCGGACAGTCTGAAGCTTTCTTT	CASSLFGQSEAFF
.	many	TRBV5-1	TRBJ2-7	TGCGCCAGCAGCTTGGCAGGGGCTGGGGACGAGCAGTACTTC	CASSLAGAGDEQYF
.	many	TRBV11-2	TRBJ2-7	TGTGCCAGCAGCCTCGACCCTACCGATACCTACGAGCAGTACTTC	CASSLDPTDTYEQYF
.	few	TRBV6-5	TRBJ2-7	TGTGCCAGCAGCGCGGGATCAAGGGCCCCCTACGAGCAGTACTTC	CASSAGSRAPYEQYF
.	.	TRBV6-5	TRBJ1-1	TGTGCCAGCAGTTACCGGGGGAACACTGAAGCTTTCTTT	CASSYRGNTEAFF
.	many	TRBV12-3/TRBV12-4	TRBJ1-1	TGTGCCAGCAGTTTACGACAGATTAACACTGAAGCTTTCTTT	CASSLRQINTEAFF
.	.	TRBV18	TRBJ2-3	TGTGCCAGCTCACCAAGCTTTTTCCAGGGGTCAGGCACAGATACGCAGTATTTT	CASSPSFFQGSGTDTQYF
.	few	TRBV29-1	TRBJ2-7	TGCAGCGTTCGGTTGAGGGTCGACGAGCAGTACTTC	CSVRLRVDEQYF
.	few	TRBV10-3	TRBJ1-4	TGTGCCATCAGTGAAGGGCTTAATGAAAAACTGTTTTTT	CAISEGLNEKLFF
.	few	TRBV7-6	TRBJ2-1	TGTGCCAGCAGCCCACAGACGGGGGGCCTAGGTGAGCAGTTCTTC	CASSPQTGGLGEQFF
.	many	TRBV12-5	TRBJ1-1	TGTGCTAGTGGTTTCCCAGGACAGGAAGCTTTCTTT	CASGFPGQEAFF
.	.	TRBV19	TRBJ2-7	TGTGCCAGTAGTATACGGGCGGATCAGTCCTACGAGCAGTACTTC	CASSIRADQSYEQYF
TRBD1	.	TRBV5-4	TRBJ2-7	TGTGCCAGCAGCTTGGGGGGGACAGGGGGCCTCTACGAGCAGTACTTC	CASSLGGTGGLYEQYF
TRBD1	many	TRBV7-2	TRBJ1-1	TGTGCCAGCAGCTTTACAGGGGTTCCTGAAGCTTTCTTT	CASSFTGVPEAFF